This is a list of T cell receptor beta chains from one sample in a study of Tregs in tolerant kidney transplant recipients. Using immunoSEQ multiplex PCR, the repertoire was profiled, and TCRdb retains in-frame clones only, with some absent. The sample includes about 64,000 clones, more than 70% of them seen just once. The sequencing used CD4+ T cells from blood (PBMCs), collected 6 months after the transplant. The receptors shown here come from a human patient who received a combined kidney and bone marrow transplant. T cells may partly derive from the graft donor. CDR3s include the opening cysteine and the closing phenylalanine or tryptophan. D genes are given only for firm matches. Some rows have no size entry. The others give once, few or many, or a class for an expanded clone.

J gene	clone size	V gene	D gene	CDR3 DNA	CDR3 protein
TRBJ1-1	-	TRBV4-3	-	TGCGCCAGCAGCCAAGATGTTAGCATGCTTCTTGGACAGAATGAAGCTTTCTTT	CASSQDVSMLLGQNEAFF
TRBJ2-6	-	TRBV7-2	-	TGTGCCAGCAGCTTTCGGGGGGCCCACTCTGGGGCCAACGTCCTGACTTTC	CASSFRGAHSGANVLTF
TRBJ1-2	-	TRBV2	-	TGTGCCAGCCTTGACGTCAGGGGTAAAAATGGCTACACCTTC	CASLDVRGKNGYTF
TRBJ2-5	-	TRBV7-2	TRBD2	TGTGCCAGCAGCTTAGGACCAGGGACTAGCGGAGGAGAGACCCAGTACTTC	CASSLGPGTSGGETQYF
TRBJ2-3	-	TRBV7-2	-	TGTGCCAGCAGCTTAAGCCGTAGAAGAGTTAGCACAGATACGCAGTATTTT	CASSLSRRRVSTDTQYF
TRBJ1-4	-	TRBV7-6	-	TGTGCCAGCAGCTTAGGGGGGCGGGTCAATGAAAAACTGTTTTTT	CASSLGGRVNEKLFF
TRBJ2-5	-	TRBV27	-	TGTGCCAGCGACTTCCCACCTAAACAGCAAAACGAATTCGAGGGCCAGTACTTC	CASDFPPKQQNEFEGQYF
TRBJ2-2	-	TRBV4-1	-	TGCGCCAGCAGCCCAAGATTGGGGCAGGGAACACCCGGGGAGCTGTTTTTT	CASSPRLGQGTPGELFF
TRBJ2-3	-	TRBV29-1	-	TGCAGCGTTGAAGATCGAAGGCAAGCGGCAGATACGCAGTATTTT	CSVEDRRQAADTQYF
TRBJ2-7	-	TRBV18	TRBD1	TGTGCCAGCTCACCACCGGGACAGGGATACGAGCAGTACTTC	CASSPPGQGYEQYF
TRBJ2-1	-	TRBV4-1	TRBD2	TGCGCCAGCAGCCAAGAAACTAGCGGGAGCCAAACCTACAATGAGCAGTTCTTC	CASSQETSGSQTYNEQFF
TRBJ2-5	-	TRBV5-4	TRBD1	TGTGCCAGCAGCGGGGACAGCCAAGAGACCCAGTACTTC	CASSGDSQETQYF
TRBJ1-1	-	TRBV5-4	-	TGTGCCAGCAGCTGGATCGGACAGAGAACCACTGAAGCTTTCTTT	CASSWIGQRTTEAFF
TRBJ2-1	-	TRBV9	TRBD2	TGTGCCAGCAGTCAAGTCCCGGGACTAGCGGCATACAATGAGCAGTTCTTC	CASSQVPGLAAYNEQFF
TRBJ2-7	once	TRBV7-9	-	TGTGCCAGCAGCTTGGGAGACGAGCAGTACTTC	CASSLGDEQYF
TRBJ1-2	-	TRBV7-9	-	TGTGCCAGCAGCTTAGCCGGGGGGCGGAATGGCTACACCTTC	CASSLAGGRNGYTF
TRBJ2-5	-	TRBV18	-	TGTGCCAGCTCACCAAGAACAGGTGGAGAGACCCAGTACTTC	CASSPRTGGETQYF
TRBJ1-2	-	TRBV5-1	-	TGCGCCAGCAGCTTAACAGGGTTTAACTATGGCTACACCTTC	CASSLTGFNYGYTF
TRBJ2-1	-	TRBV7-9	TRBD2	TGTGCCAGCAGAACAGGACTAGCGGGGGGGCGATCCAACTACAATGAGCAGTTCTTC	CASRTGLAGGRSNYNEQFF
TRBJ2-4	-	TRBV5-5	-	TGTGCCAGCAGCTTTATGTCAGGGGAGGGAGCCAAAAACATTCAGTACTTC	CASSFMSGEGAKNIQYF
TRBJ2-7	-	TRBV19	-	TGTGCCAGTAGCCAAAGCGAGGGAGACAACTACGAGCAGTACTTC	CASSQSEGDNYEQYF
TRBJ1-2	-	TRBV4-3	TRBD1	TGCGCCAGCAGCCAAGCCGACAGGGGGTATGGCTACACCTTC	CASSQADRGYGYTF
TRBJ1-1	-	TRBV6-5	-	TGTGCCAGCAGACCCCTCAGGGAGGGGACTGAAGCTTTCTTT	CASRPLREGTEAFF
TRBJ2-7	-	TRBV28	-	TGTGCCAGCACCATACGACAGGACTCCTACGAGCAGTACTTC	CASTIRQDSYEQYF
TRBJ1-5	-	TRBV9	-	TGTGCCAGACCTATTTATAGCAATCAGCCCCAGCATTTT	CARPIYSNQPQHF
TRBJ2-1	-	TRBV7-2	TRBD1	TGTGCCAGCAGCCCCGGGACAGAATACAATGAGCAGTTCTTC	CASSPGTEYNEQFF
TRBJ2-3	once	TRBV10-1	TRBD2	TGCGCCAGCAGGACCCTAGCGGGAGTGCCAGATACGCAGTATTTT	CASRTLAGVPDTQYF
TRBJ2-7	-	TRBV7-8	TRBD1	TGTGCCAGCAGCTTAGGAGGGACAGGCGGTTACGAGCAGTACTTC	CASSLGGTGGYEQYF